These 17 T cell receptor beta chains originate from one sample sequenced in a study of T-cell reconstitution after alpha-beta-depleted transplantation in children. A library of TCRbeta sequences, prepared with unique molecular identifiers, was generated. TCRdb re-analysed the PCR reads in MiXCR, keeping a single row per CDR3 protein. Among 550,000 to 800,000 distinct CDR3 sequences listed, 13% were seen once. This specimen consisted of PBMCs, obtained before TCRalphabeta/CD19-depleted stem cell transplant. The receptors shown here come from a girl aged 2-10 years with congenital amegakaryocytic thrombocytopenia, due to receive a stem cell transplant.

This clonotype was observed at least ten times. J is TRBJ2-3 and V is TRBV7-6; weak D call: TRBD1 (6 bases). CDR1 and CDR2 (germline): SGHVS, FNYEAQ. The V gene lost 0 bases and the J gene lost 10 bases, with 23 bases spanning the gap. This CDR3 is 17 amino acids long. CDR3 coding DNA: TGTGCCAGCAGCTTAGCGCCGAACCCTGATTACAGGGCCGCGCAGTATTTT. It encodes CASSLAPNPDYRAAQYF.

The chain carries TRBV18 and TRBJ2-7; 9 bases agree with TRBD2. Germline CDR1 KGHSH, CDR2 LQKENI. J was trimmed by 5 bases and V by 6 bases; bases with no gene match: 8. This CDR3 is built from 14 residues. The CDR3 sequence: CASSAGLAGDEQYF. CDR3 DNA: TGTGCCAGCTCGGCGGGACTAGCAGGGGACGAGCAGTACTTC.

In this sample, this clonotype turned up many times. V is TRBV7-6 and J is TRBJ2-1; D remains unclear. CDR1 SGHVS and CDR2 FNYEAQ come from the germline V gene. The CDR3 covers 19 residues. Between the trimmed V and J ends, which lost 5 bases and 0 bases, there was a span of 23 bases. This chain's CDR3 is CASSAFSGHNDPSYNEQFF. In nucleotides, the CDR3 is TGTGCCAGCAGCGCGTTTTCAGGTCACAATGATCCCTCCTACAATGAGCAGTTCTTC. Drawing the rest from reference TRBV7-6 and TRBJ2-1, the complete variable domain is GAGVSQSPRYKVTKRGQDVALRCDPISGHVSLYWYRQALGQGPEFLTYFNYEAQQDKSGLPNDRFSAERPEGSISTLTIQRTEQRDSAMYRCASSAFSGHNDPSYNEQFFGPGTRLTVL.

This clonotype was observed at least ten times. The chain is built from TRBV12-3 or TRBV12-4 and TRBJ1-5; D not resolved. The CDR3 has 16 amino acids. Trimming cost V 4 bases and J 6 bases, with 19 bases left between them. The CDR3 nucleotides are TGTGCCAGCAGTTGGACGAAGAAATATCCGGGTCAGCCCCAGCATTTT. Translating gives CASSWTKKYPGQPQHF.

There are a few counts of this clonotype. The CDR3 spells CASSEFAGQGAGELFF. CDR3 coding DNA: TGTGCCAGCAGTGAATTCGCGGGACAGGGCGCCGGGGAGCTGTTTTTT. The chain couples TRBV6-1 to TRBJ2-2, with TRBD1 matching over 9 bases. V dropped 2 bases and J dropped 6; count of bases not matched to a gene: 7. CDR3 size: 16 residues. Germline values: CDR1 MNHNS, CDR2 SASEGT.

This clonotype has at least ten counts. The J gene is TRBJ2-3, the V gene TRBV20-1, with no clear D. This CDR3 is 14 amino acids long. Germline lookup yields CDR1 DFQATT and CDR2 SNEGSKA (reference sequence). Deletions cut 5 bases from V and 0 bases from J, with 12 bases between. The CDR3 here is CSAPIHSSTDTQYF. CDR3 DNA: TGCAGTGCTCCGATCCATTCTAGCACAGATACGCAGTATTTT.

This clonotype turned up a few times. The gene calls are TRBV30 and TRBJ2-7, with no clear D. This CDR3 contains 11 residues. Trimming stripped 2 bases from V and 5 bases from J, with 7 bases between. The germline CDR1 and CDR2 sequences are GTSNPN and SVGIG (reference sequence). The CDR3 bases are TGTGCCTGGAGTACCATAAACGAGCAGTACTTC. This codes for CAWSTINEQYF.

This clonotype was seen at least ten times. The CDR3 loop is CASALADTQYF. Written as DNA, the CDR3 is TGCGCCAGCGCCTTAGCGGATACGCAGTATTTT. The V gene is TRBV10-1, the J gene TRBJ2-3; D may be TRBD2 (5 bases). The ends were cut back, 8 bases at V and 6 bases at J, with 9 bases in the middle. Germline V gene data show CDR1 as WNHNN and CDR2 as SYGVQD (reference sequence). The CDR3 is 11 residues long.

This clonotype was recorded at least ten times. The rearrangement links TRBV12-3 or TRBV12-4 to TRBJ2-1; either TRBD1 or TRBD2 may supply D (5 bases each). V lost 4 bases and J 8 bases, leaving 15 bases between the germline ends. The CDR3 loop spans 14 amino acids. This chain's CDR3 is CASSSLGGVDEQFF. CDR3 nucleotides: TGTGCCAGCAGTTCCCTTGGGGGAGTGGATGAGCAGTTCTTC.

The J gene is TRBJ2-1, the V gene TRBV7-8, with 15 bases that match TRBD2. With 5 bases clipped from V and 5 bases from J, the junction kept 7 bases outside the gene matches. Germline loops: CDR1 SGHVS, CDR2 FQNEAQ. The CDR3 has 17 amino acids. This CDR3 is CASSPGLAGGPNNEQFF. The CDR3, as DNA: TGTGCCAGCAGCCCGGGACTAGCGGGAGGTCCCAACAATGAGCAGTTCTTC.

This clonotype has more than one count but fewer than ten. The chain couples TRBV20-1 to TRBJ2-3; perhaps TRBD2 as D (6 bases). The CDR3 is 15 amino acids. CDR1 is DFQATT, CDR2 SNEGSKA, per germline (reference sequence). V was cut by 0 bases and J by 4 bases, with 14 bases left in between. In nucleotides, the CDR3 is TGCAGTGCTAGAGATCTTTTCGGGAGCCCAGATACGCAGTATTTT. It is translated as CSARDLFGSPDTQYF.

This clonotype was counted many times. The chain joins TRBV28 to TRBJ2-1; 9 nucleotides match TRBD2. CDR1 is MDHEN, CDR2 SYDVKM, per germline. The CDR3 is made up of 18 amino acids. J was trimmed by 3 bases and V by 4 bases; bases with no gene match: 13. For the CDR3, the DNA is TGTGCCAGCAGTTCCTCCTTTTTTCTGCGGGAGGGCTACAATGAGCAGTTCTTC. It translates to CASSSSFFLREGYNEQFF.

This clonotype was recorded a few times. For the CDR3, the DNA is TGCAGCGTTGTGCAGGGTGGAGGCAATGAGCAGTTCTTC. Its translation: CSVVQGGGNEQFF. V and J are TRBV29-1 and TRBJ2-1, with D tentatively TRBD1 or TRBD2 (5 bases each). There are 13 residues in the CDR3. The germline V and J ends were trimmed by 4 bases and 6 bases, with 13 bases remaining between them. Germline assignment: CDR1 SQVTM and CDR2 ANQGSEA.

The genes are TRBV20-1 and TRBJ2-1; tentatively, D is TRBD1 or TRBD2 (5 bases each). This CDR3 has 16 residues. V was pared by 3 bases and J by 0 bases, with 15 bases between. CDR1 and CDR2 from the germline V gene are DFQATT and SNEGSKA (reference sequence). CDR3 in amino acids: CSASGAQGYSYNEQFF. CDR3 in DNA: TGCAGTGCTAGCGGGGCCCAGGGCTACTCCTACAATGAGCAGTTCTTC.

This clonotype was seen a handful of times. The CDR3 here is CASSLAEGPQAFF. CDR3 DNA: TGCGCCAGCAGCTTGGCCGAGGGTCCGCAAGCTTTCTTT. The gene calls are TRBV5-1 and TRBJ1-1; D unclear. The V and J ends lost 0 bases and 9 bases respectively, with 12 bases between them. The CDR3 has 13 amino acids. Germline loops: CDR1 SGHRS, CDR2 YFSETQ.

This clonotype has just a few counts. This chain connects TRBV28 to TRBJ2-2; D call uncertain. CDR3 size: 12 residues. The V end lost 5 bases, the J end lost 4 bases, and 5 bases lay between the germline ends. Germline V gene lookup returns CDR1 MDHEN and CDR2 SYDVKM. The DNA for the CDR3 is TGTGCCAGCAGTAATCCCACCGGGGAGCTGTTTTTT. This sequence encodes CASSNPTGELFF.

This sequence joins TRBV7-2 and TRBJ2-2; TRBD1 matches at 9 bases. V gave up 5 bases and J gave up 15 bases; unmatched junction bases: 13. In germline, CDR1 is SGHTA, CDR2 FQGNSA. The CDR3 contains 14 residues. CDR3 nucleotides: TGTGCCAGCAGCCCGGACAGGGGAGGGCTCATTTTGTTTTTT. This sequence encodes CASSPDRGGLILFF.